This T cell receptor beta chain was sequenced during a study of cytomegalovirus exposure and HLA in healthy donors. Notes on the study in general: In vitro assays verified that a few CMV-associated chains recognized CMV antigens specifically.

Some clones are missing from TCRdb's copy, which holds only in-frame ones; the method was immunoSEQ multiplex PCR. The sample lists about 400,000 clones, roughly 85% occurring once. V gave up 4 bases and J gave up 0 bases, with 5 bases separating them. In germline, CDR1 is GTSNPN, CDR2 SVGIG (reference sequence). This CDR3 is built from 12 residues. For this clone: Its cognate antigen is unknown.

The sample consisted of PBMCs. This clonotype originated in a woman aged 18-29 years in good health and CMV-seronegative. This chain uses TRBV30 with TRBJ2-3; no clear D. The CDR3 DNA is TGTGCCTGGATAATTAGCACAGATACGCAGTATTTT. Encoded protein: CAWIISTDTQYF.